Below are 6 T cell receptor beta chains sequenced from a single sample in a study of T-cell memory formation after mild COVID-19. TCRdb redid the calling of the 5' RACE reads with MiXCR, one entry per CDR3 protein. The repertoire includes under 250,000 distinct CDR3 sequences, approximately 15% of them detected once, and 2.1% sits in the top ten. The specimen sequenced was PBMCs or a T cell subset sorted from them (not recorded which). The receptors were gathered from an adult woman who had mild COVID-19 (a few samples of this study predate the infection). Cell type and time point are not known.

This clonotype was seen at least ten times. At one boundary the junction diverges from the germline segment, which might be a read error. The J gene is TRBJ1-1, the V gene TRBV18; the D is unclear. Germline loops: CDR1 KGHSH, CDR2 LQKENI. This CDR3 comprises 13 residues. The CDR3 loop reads CASSPQLNTEAFF. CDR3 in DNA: TGCGCCAGCAGCCCTCAGCTGAACACTGAAGCTTTCTTT.

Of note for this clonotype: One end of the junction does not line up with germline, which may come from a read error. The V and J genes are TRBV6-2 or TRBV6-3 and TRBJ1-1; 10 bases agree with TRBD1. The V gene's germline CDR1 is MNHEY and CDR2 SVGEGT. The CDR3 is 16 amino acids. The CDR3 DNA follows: TGTGCCGGCAGGGACAGGGGAGAGTCGGGGAACACTGAAGCTTTCTTT. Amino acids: CAGRDRGESGNTEAFF.

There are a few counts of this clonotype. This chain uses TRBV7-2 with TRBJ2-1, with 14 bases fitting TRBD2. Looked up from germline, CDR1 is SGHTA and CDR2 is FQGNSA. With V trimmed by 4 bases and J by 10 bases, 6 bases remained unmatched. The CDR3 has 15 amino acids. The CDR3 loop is CASSSTSGRAGEQFF. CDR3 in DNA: TGTGCCAGCAGCTCGACTAGCGGGAGGGCCGGGGAGCAGTTCTTC.

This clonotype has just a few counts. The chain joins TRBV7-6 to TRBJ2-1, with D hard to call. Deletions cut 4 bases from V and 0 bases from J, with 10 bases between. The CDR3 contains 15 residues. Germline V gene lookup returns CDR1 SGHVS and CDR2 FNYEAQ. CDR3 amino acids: CASSSIISSYNEQFF. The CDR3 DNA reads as TGTGCCAGCAGCTCAATAATTAGCTCCTACAATGAGCAGTTCTTC.

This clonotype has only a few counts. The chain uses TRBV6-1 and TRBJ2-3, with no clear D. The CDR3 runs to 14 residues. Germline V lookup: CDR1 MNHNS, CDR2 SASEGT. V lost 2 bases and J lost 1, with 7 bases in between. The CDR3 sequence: CASSEHGGTDTQYF. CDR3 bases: TGTGCCAGCAGTGAACATGGGGGCACAGATACGCAGTATTTT.

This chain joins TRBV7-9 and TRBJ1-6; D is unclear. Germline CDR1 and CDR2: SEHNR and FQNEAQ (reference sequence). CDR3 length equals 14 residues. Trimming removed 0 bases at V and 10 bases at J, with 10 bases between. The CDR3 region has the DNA TGTGCCAGCAGCTTAGCGGGGTTTGGGTCACCCCTCCACTTT. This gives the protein CASSLAGFGSPLHF.